This TCR beta chain was captured in a study of cytomegalovirus exposure and HLA in healthy donors. Findings of the study overall: An analysis done earlier found most TCR beta V segments productive about 90% or about 30% of the time.

Primers included in the PCR were 60 Vbeta and 13 Jbeta primers. Measured with immunoSEQ multiplex PCR; TCRdb has only the in-frame clones, and not every one. The table includes about 150,000 clones, around four fifths detected once. Of note for this clone: Its antigen is unknown.

Trimming stripped 2 bases from V and 1 base from J, with 7 bases between. This CDR3 region has 14 residues. Per the germline V gene, CDR1 is KGHSH and CDR2 is LQKENI. J is TRBJ2-3 and V is TRBV18; possible D gene TRBD1, 5 bases. Sequencing was done on a sample of PBMCs. The sequence came from a man in his forties in good health and CMV-seronegative. The CDR3 DNA is TGTGCCAGCTCACCATCCAGGGGCACAGATACGCAGTATTTT. It specifies CASSPSRGTDTQYF.